This T cell receptor beta chain derives from a study of T cells in localized non-small cell lung cancer. Regarding the study as a whole: Sequencing was limited to one tumor region, leaving the possibility of heterogeneity open. A raised T cell density in blood coincided with lengthier overall survival.

As for this clone: As yet, its antigen is unknown.

Germline assignment: CDR1 SGHRS and CDR2 YFSETQ. With 0 bases clipped from V and 4 bases from J, the junction kept 5 bases outside the gene matches. This CDR3 is built from 15 residues. Sequencing used immunoSEQ multiplex PCR; TCRdb keeps in-frame clones, though not all of them. This table holds roughly 84,000 clones, more than 75% found once. This chain joins TRBV5-1 and TRBJ2-5; 8 positions match TRBD2. The sequences come from peripheral blood, collected before any cancer treatment. The source of this sequence is a woman aged 40-70 years with stage I squamous cell lung carcinoma. CDR3 sequence reads: CASSLVPGGPETQYF. The CDR3 DNA is TGCGCCAGCAGCTTGGTTCCGGGGGGGCCAGAGACCCAGTACTTC.